Sequencing of this TCR beta chain was carried out in a study of patients and donors after allogeneic stem cell transplantation. TCRdb processed the RT-PCR reads anew with MiXCR; each CDR3 protein has one entry. The table includes fewer than 250,000 distinct CDR3 sequences, roughly 13% detected once. The J segment lost 6 bases and the V segment lost 10 bases, leaving 6 bases of the junction unmatched. CDR3 length: 11 residues. Germline CDR1 is MDHEN and CDR2 is SYDVKM. The sequence derives from a human donor who was either an allogeneic HSCT recipient or a stem cell or donor lymphocyte infusion donor (not recorded which). It is not recorded whose cells these are; they may come from a transplant donor. V and J are TRBV28 and TRBJ2-7; 7 bases are a match to TRBD1. Source material: blood, either unsorted or a sorted T cell fraction (not recorded which). CDR3 amino acids: CATTTGTEQYF. In DNA, the CDR3 is TGTGCCACCACGACAGGGACCGAGCAGTACTTC.